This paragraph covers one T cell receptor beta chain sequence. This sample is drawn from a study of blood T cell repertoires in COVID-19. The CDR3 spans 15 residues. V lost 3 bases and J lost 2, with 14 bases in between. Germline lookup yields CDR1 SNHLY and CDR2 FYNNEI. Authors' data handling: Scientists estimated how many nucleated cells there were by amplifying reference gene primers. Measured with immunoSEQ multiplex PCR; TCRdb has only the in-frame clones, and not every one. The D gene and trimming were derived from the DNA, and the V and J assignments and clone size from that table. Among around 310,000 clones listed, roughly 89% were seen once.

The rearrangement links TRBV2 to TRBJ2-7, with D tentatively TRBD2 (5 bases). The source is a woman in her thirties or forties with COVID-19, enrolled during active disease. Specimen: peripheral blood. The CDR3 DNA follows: TGTGCCAGCAGTGATTCGGGATCTAAGACCTACGAGCAGTACTTC. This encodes CASSDSGSKTYEQYF.